The clone carrying this T cell receptor (beta chain) was observed a handful of times. These data are taken from a study of blood T cell repertoires in COVID-19. Study summary: COVID-19 samples from acute and convalescent phases originated in the United States, Italy and Spain. PBMCs, B-cell-depleted T cells, or T cells were the source of the cDNA or gDNA that made up the material.

Study processing details: Amplification from reference gene primers served as the basis for estimated nucleated cell counts. Generated by immunoSEQ multiplex PCR, the TCRdb table keeps only in-frame clones and is missing some. D and trimming come from the DNA, and the V and J calls and clone size come from that table. The sample has around 230,000 clones; about 80% are singletons. Looked up from germline, CDR1 is MDHEN and CDR2 is SYDVKM. Losses at the gene ends were 10 bases for V and 9 bases for J; bases not matched to a gene: 13. There are 15 residues in the CDR3. Source material: peripheral blood. The clonotype was recovered from an elderly woman with acute or convalescent COVID-19. The chain combines TRBV28 with TRBJ1-6, with 9 bases lining up with TRBD1. The CDR3 bases are TGTGCCACCCGGACCGGGACAGGGAAGGGTTCACCCCTCCACTTT. Translation: CATRTGTGKGSPLHF.